This T cell receptor (beta chain) was sequenced for a study of a mutant IDH1 vaccine in newly diagnosed glioma. For the study at large: Earlier therapy was either radiotherapy, temozolomide, or both, and most got both.

Only in-frame clones appear in the TCRdb table, and some are missing; sequencing was by immunoSEQ multiplex PCR. The data hold 9,500 to 14,000 clones, with around 87% observed a single time. V was clipped by 5 bases and J by 4 bases; unmatched bases: 10. Germline values: CDR1 SGHDN, CDR2 FVKESK. The CDR3 contains 18 residues. About this clone: As yet, its antigen is unknown.

The sample's time point: week 5, during vaccination. The content of each vaccine dose was 300 ug of mutant IDH1 20-mer peptide, and topical imiquimod accompanied it. The TCR sequence derives from a woman in her thirties or forties with glioma. Some clones in this sample may be carry-over from other donors' samples. This sample comprised PBMCs, obtained from a glioma patient whose treatment included an IDH1 peptide vaccine. This chain links TRBV14 with TRBJ2-3; 15 nucleotides agree with TRBD2. CDR3 protein: CASSNQLGLAGGSDTQYF. As DNA, the CDR3 is TGTGCCAGCAGCAACCAATTGGGACTAGCGGGAGGTTCAGATACGCAGTATTTT.